This is a list of T cell receptor beta chains from one sample in a study of circulating tumor DNA in untreated peripheral T-cell lymphoma. The assay was immunoSEQ multiplex PCR, and TCRdb's table has in-frame clones only and misses some. The top ten clones hold roughly 68% of a sample with about 160 clones, roughly three quarters of them seen once. Sequencing was done on a sample of cell-free DNA from blood serum. The receptors come from a human donor with peripheral T-cell lymphoma. The CDR3 runs from the conserved cysteine through the conserved F or W. D genes are given only for firm matches. Clone size is stated in some rows and not others, as once, few, many or a class when expanded.

D,V,size,J,length,CDR3,DNA
.,TRBV18,.,TRBJ1-6,15,CASSPPGGYNSPLHF,TGTGCCAGCTCCCCTCCGGGAGGTTATAATTCACCCCTCCACTTT
.,TRBV5-6,.,TRBJ2-6,16,CASYKSSQSRANVLTF,TGTGCCAGCTATAAGAGCTCACAAAGTCGGGCCAACGTCCTGACTTTC
.,TRBV4-3,.,TRBJ1-4,16,CASSEGGGATNEKLFF,TGCGCCAGCAGCGAGGGGGGAGGGGCAACTAATGAAAAACTGTTTTTT
.,TRBV5-1,.,TRBJ1-3,16,CASRPAGPTGEDTIYF,TGCGCCAGCAGACCCGCGGGACCCACCGGGGAGGACACCATATATTTT
TRBD1,TRBV27,.,TRBJ2-5,13,CASFDRGQETQYF,TGTGCCAGCTTTGACAGGGGTCAAGAGACCCAGTACTTC
.,TRBV5-1,few,TRBJ1-2,14,CASSLTGSNYGYTF,TGCGCCAGCAGCTTGACAGGTTCCAACTATGGCTACACCTTC
TRBD1,TRBV5-6,.,TRBJ2-7,15,CASSLGDRASYEQYF,TGTGCCAGCAGCTTGGGGGACAGGGCTTCCTACGAGCAGTACTTC
.,TRBV7-2,few,TRBJ1-1,17,CASSLHTPGRGNTEAFF,TGTGCCAGCAGCCTTCATACCCCGGGCCGAGGGAACACTGAAGCTTTCTTT
TRBD2,TRBV11-2,.,TRBJ2-3,19,CASSTWSSPSGGARDTQYF,TGTGCCAGCAGCACTTGGAGCTCCCCTAGCGGGGGGGCAAGGGATACGCAGTATTTT
TRBD1,TRBV29-1,.,TRBJ1-1,15,CSVDGTGGKGAEAFF,TGCAGCGTTGACGGGACAGGGGGCAAGGGGGCTGAAGCTTTCTTT
.,TRBV5-1,.,TRBJ2-7,15,CASSFHKIGAYEQYF,TGCGCCAGCAGCTTTCACAAGATAGGGGCCTACGAACAGTACTTC
.,TRBV7-4,hyperexpanded,TRBJ1-1,17,CASSLHTPGRGNTEAFF,TGTGCCAGCAGCCTTCATACCCCGGGCCGAGGGAACACTGAAGCTTTCTTT
.,TRBV6-7,.,TRBJ1-2,17,CASSYETPYGKTYGYTF,TGTGCCAGCAGTTACGAAACGCCGTACGGGAAGACCTATGGCTACACCTTC
.,TRBV18,once,TRBJ2-3,14,CASSPNGFTDTQYF,TGTGCCAGCTCACCAAACGGGTTCACAGATACGCAGTATTTT
.,TRBV9,.,TRBJ2-3,16,CASSSRLVGSTDTQYF,TGTGCCAGCAGCTCCCGGCTAGTGGGGAGCACAGATACGCAGTATTTT
.,TRBV29-1,.,TRBJ1-1,11,CSESGNTEAFF,TGCAGCGAATCAGGGAACACTGAAGCTTTCTTT
TRBD1,TRBV5-6,.,TRBJ2-5,15,CASSPDRAWGETQYF,TGTGCCAGCAGCCCGGACAGGGCTTGGGGAGAGACCCAGTACTTC
.,TRBV19,once,TRBJ2-1,15,CASSIDRVAPNEQFF,TGTGCCAGTAGTATAGACAGGGTCGCGCCCAATGAGCAGTTCTTC
.,TRBV30,.,TRBJ1-5,16,CAWSVPPRGGGQPQHF,TGTGCCTGGAGTGTACCTCCCCGGGGGGGCGGACAGCCCCAGCATTTT
.,TRBV30,.,TRBJ1-1,14,CAWSVLGGDTEAFF,TGTGCCTGGAGTGTACTCGGGGGGGACACTGAAGCTTTCTTT
.,TRBV5-5,.,TRBJ2-2,15,CASSLGGVRTGELFF,TGTGCCAGCAGCTTGGGGGGCGTCCGAACAGGGGAGCTGTTTTTT
.,TRBV6-5,.,TRBJ1-1,14,CASSPPRGNTEAFF,TGTGCCAGCAGTCCCCCCCGCGGGAACACTGAAGCTTTCTTT
TRBD1,TRBV7-6,.,TRBJ1-1,12,CASSLGQGEAFF,TGTGCCAGCAGCCTCGGACAGGGAGAAGCTTTCTTT
.,TRBV18,.,TRBJ1-2,14,CASSRSGGYYGYTF,TGTGCCAGCTCACGCTCCGGGGGGTACTATGGCTACACCTTC
.,TRBV11-3,.,TRBJ1-1,17,CASSLHTPGRGNTEAFF,TGTGCCAGCAGCCTTCATACCCCGGGCCGAGGGAACACTGAAGCTTTCTTT
.,TRBV7-3,.,TRBJ1-1,17,CASSLHTPGRGNTEAFF,TGTGCCAGCAGCCTTCATACCCCGGGCCGAGGGAACACTGAAGCTTTCTTT
.,TRBV4-2,.,TRBJ2-3,13,CASSRGGTDTQYF,TGTGCCAGCAGCCGTGGGGGAACAGATACGCAGTATTTT
.,TRBV6-5,.,TRBJ1-1,13,CASSWGGVTEAFF,TGTGCCAGCAGTTGGGGGGGAGTCACTGAAGCTTTCTTT
.,TRBV5-1,.,TRBJ1-6,15,CASSVTQGPYSPLHF,TGCGCCAGCAGCGTGACACAGGGACCTTATTCACCCCTCCACTTT
TRBD2,TRBV7-9,once,TRBJ2-2,16,CASSLGLAGSTGELFF,TGTGCCAGCAGCTTAGGACTAGCGGGATCCACCGGGGAGCTGTTTTTT
.,TRBV10-3,.,TRBJ2-1,15,CAISEGVNSYNEQFF,TGTGCCATCTCCGAGGGGGTGAACTCCTACAATGAGCAGTTCTTC
TRBD2,TRBV7-2,.,TRBJ2-1,17,CASSLDLTSGNYNEQFF,TGTGCCAGCAGCTTAGACCTCACTAGCGGGAATTACAATGAGCAGTTCTTC
TRBD1,TRBV18,once,TRBJ1-6,15,CASSPRQGVSGSLHF,TGTGCCAGCTCACCCCGGCAGGGGGTCTCGGGATCCCTCCACTTT
.,TRBV20-1,.,TRBJ2-7,11,CSARLDYEQYF,TGCAGTGCCCGACTAGATTACGAGCAGTACTTC
.,TRBV20-1,.,TRBJ2-7,10,CSASAYEQYF,TGCAGTGCTAGTGCCTACGAGCAGTACTTC
TRBD2,TRBV7-3,once,TRBJ2-1,17,CASSLTGTSGGYNEQFF,TGTGCCAGCAGCTTAACGGGGACTAGCGGGGGTTACAATGAGCAGTTCTTC
.,TRBV21-1,.,TRBJ2-5,16,CASRNLGYTFSETQYF,TGTGCCAGCAGAAATCTAGGCTACACTTTCTCTGAGACCCAGTACTTC
.,TRBV5-1,.,TRBJ2-7,15,CASSFHKIGAYEQYF,TGCGCCAGCAGCTTTCATAAGATAGGGGCCTACGAACAGTACTTC
.,TRBV27,.,TRBJ2-3,12,CASRGGTDTQYF,TGTGCCAGCAGGGGCGGCACAGATACGCAGTATTTT
.,TRBV7-1,few,TRBJ1-1,17,CASSLHTPGRGNTEAFF,TGTGCCAGCAGCCTTCATACCCCGGGCCGAGGGAACACTGAAGCTTTCTTT
.,TRBV5-1,.,TRBJ1-2,16,CASSWGSYKVDYGYTF,TGCGCCAGCAGCTGGGGTAGTTATAAGGTGGACTATGGCTACACCTTC